The 7 T cell receptor beta chains given below trace back to one sample, sequenced in a study of OX40 agonist ivuxolimab in advanced cancers. Clones were read by immunoSEQ multiplex PCR, and TCRdb kept only the in-frame ones, dropping some. The repertoire holds 75,000 to 80,000 clones, with about nine tenths as singletons. Sequencing used CD4+ or CD8+ T cells sorted from blood, obtained in a trial of the OX40 agonist ivuxolimab. These receptors were obtained from an adult with an advanced solid tumor such as melanoma, head and neck, liver or kidney cancer.

This rearrangement joins TRBV2 to TRBJ2-5; 7 bases are shared with TRBD2. The germline V gene has CDR1 SNHLY and CDR2 FYNNEI. This CDR3 spans 15 amino acids. Trimming took 2 bases from V and 1 from J; bases not matched to a gene: 4. The CDR3: CASSEPLAGQETQYF. CDR3 in DNA: TGTGCCAGCAGTGAACCTTTAGCGGGCCAAGAGACCCAGTACTTC.

V and J are TRBV9 and TRBJ2-1; 7 nucleotides align to TRBD1. CDR1 is SGDLS, CDR2 YYNGEE, per germline. CDR3 length: 13 amino acids. Trimming took 4 bases from V and 3 from J; bases not matched to a gene: 1. CDR3 region: CASSRDSYNEQFF. In DNA, the CDR3 is TGTGCCAGCAGCCGGGACAGCTACAATGAGCAGTTCTTC. Complete variable domain (other parts from reference TRBV9 and TRBJ2-1): DSGVTQTPKHLITATGQRVTLRCSPRSGDLSVYWYQQSLDQGLQFLIQYYNGEERAKGNILERFSAQQFPDLHSELNLSSLELGDSALYFCASSRDSYNEQFFGPGTRLTVL.

The chain carries TRBV6-6 and TRBJ1-5, with 7 bases fitting TRBD1. Losses at the gene ends were 6 bases for V and 2 bases for J; bases not matched to a gene: 1. CDR1 is MNHNY, CDR2 SVGAGI, per germline (reference sequence). This CDR3 is built from 13 residues. DNA of the CDR3: TGTGCCAGCAGCAGGGGGGGCAATCAGCCCCAGCATTTT. This translates into CASSRGGNQPQHF.

The CDR3 here is CSVADQGIFTDTQYF. The CDR3 region has the DNA TGCAGCGTTGCCGACCAAGGTATATTTACAGATACGCAGTATTTT. This chain uses TRBV29-1 with TRBJ2-3; D is unresolved. This CDR3 comprises 15 residues. Looked up from germline, CDR1 is SQVTM and CDR2 is ANQGSEA. V shed 4 bases and J shed 3 bases, with 17 bases lying between them.

The chain carries TRBV4-2 and TRBJ2-3; the D is unclear. Trimming cost V 0 bases and J 1 base, with 5 bases left between them. From germline, CDR1 is LGHNA and CDR2 YNFKEQ. The CDR3 runs to 14 residues. CDR3 protein: CASSQDSRTDTQYF. In nucleotides, the CDR3 is TGTGCCAGCAGCCAAGATTCCCGCACAGATACGCAGTATTTT.

The chain joins TRBV5-4 to TRBJ1-2; 12 bases fit TRBD1. V trimming: 2 bases; J trimming: 6 bases; junction bases outside the gene matches: 8. The CDR3 loop spans 16 amino acids. Per the germline V gene, CDR1 is SGHNT and CDR2 is YYREEE (reference sequence). The CDR3 DNA reads as TGTGCCAGCAGCTTAACCCCAGGGACAGGGGGCGATGGCTACACCTTC. Translation gives CASSLTPGTGGDGYTF. The full variable domain, its missing parts supplied by reference TRBV5-4 and TRBJ1-2, is ETGVTQSPTHLIKTRGQQVTLRCSSQSGHNTVSWYQQALGQGPQFIFQYYREEENGRGNFPPRFSGLQFPNYSSELNVNALELDDSALYLCASSLTPGTGGDGYTFGSGTRLTVV.

The rearrangement links TRBV21-1 to TRBJ2-7; the D call of TRBD2 is as the table states it, not checked on the DNA. TRBV21-1 is noted as a pseudogene. CDR3 length: 15 residues. The CDR3 loop is CASVPPGAPLYEQYF. The CDR3 DNA is TGTGCCAGCGTCCCCCCGGGAGCACCGCTCTACGAGCAGTACTTC.